This entry lists 14 T cell receptor beta chains sequenced from one sample in a study of blood T cell repertoires in COVID-19. The assay was immunoSEQ multiplex PCR, and TCRdb's table has in-frame clones only and misses some. The sample lists 30,000 to 35,000 clones; about 91% were seen once. Sequenced: peripheral blood. The receptor set was obtained from a human donor with active COVID-19. The donor label of this sample is uncertain.

V gene TRBV19 combines with J gene TRBJ2-6; maybe TRBD1 (5 bases). V shed 7 bases and J shed 1 base, with 20 bases lying between them. Germline V CDR1 and CDR2: LNHDA, SQIVND (reference sequence). The CDR3 is 18 amino acids. The CDR3 coding sequence is TGTGCCAGTACCCTAAGGGGCCTATCGCTTTCTGGGGCCAACGTCCTGACTTTC. Its protein product is CASTLRGLSLSGANVLTF.

In this sample, this clone turned up once. The chain is built from TRBV5-4 and TRBJ2-7; 9 bases line up with TRBD2. The CDR3 extends over 15 amino acids. V gave up 3 bases and J gave up 6 bases; unmatched junction bases: 10. Germline V gene data show CDR1 as SGHNT and CDR2 as YYREEE (reference sequence). The CDR3 DNA follows: TGTGCCAGCAGCTCGCCCGGCGGGAGGGCTGGCGAGCAGTACTTC. It specifies CASSSPGGRAGEQYF. Looking up the rest from reference TRBV5-4 and TRBJ2-7 gives the full variable domain: ETGVTQSPTHLIKTRGQQVTLRCSSQSGHNTVSWYQQALGQGPQFIFQYYREEENGRGNFPPRFSGLQFPNYSSELNVNALELDDSALYLCASSSPGGRAGEQYFGPGTRLTVT.

The chain employs TRBV9 and TRBJ2-5, with 11 bases identical to TRBD1. Trimming at V came to 4 bases and at J to 5 bases, leaving 7 bases not matched to a gene. CDR3 length: 15 amino acids. Germline V gene sequence: CDR1 SGDLS, CDR2 YYNGEE. The CDR3 DNA reads as TGTGCCAGCAGCACTGGACAGGGGGCTCTGGAGACCCAGTACTTC. Translation gives CASSTGQGALETQYF.

The rearrangement uses TRBV7-8 and TRBJ2-3, with 10 bases identical to TRBD2. The CDR3 covers 14 residues. Germline V gene data show CDR1 as SGHVS and CDR2 as FQNEAQ. Trimming cost V 5 bases and J 7 bases; bases outside gene matches: 6. The DNA of the CDR3 is TGTGCCAGCAGCCCTAGCGGGGGCGGATATACGCAGTATTTT. It is translated as CASSPSGGGYTQYF.

The sample holds one count of this clone. The chain couples TRBV18 to TRBJ1-5; 9 bases agree with TRBD1. There are 15 residues in the CDR3. V lost 3 bases, J lost 1 base, and 1 base stayed unmatched. Per the germline V gene, CDR1 is KGHSH and CDR2 is LQKENI. CDR3 DNA sequence: TGTGCCAGCTCACCGGGACAGGGAAGCAATCAGCCCCAGCATTTT. As protein: CASSPGQGSNQPQHF.

The chain joins TRBV9 to TRBJ1-6; D is unresolved. The CDR3 runs to 16 residues. From germline, CDR1 is SGDLS and CDR2 YYNGEE. V was cut by 0 bases and J by 0 bases, with 7 bases left in between. The CDR3: CASSVVASSYNSPLHF. The CDR3 DNA reads TGTGCCAGCAGCGTAGTGGCAAGCTCCTATAATTCACCCCTCCACTTT. Filled out from reference TRBV9 and TRBJ1-6, the complete variable domain reads DSGVTQTPKHLITATGQRVTLRCSPRSGDLSVYWYQQSLDQGLQFLIQYYNGEERAKGNILERFSAQQFPDLHSELNLSSLELGDSALYFCASSVVASSYNSPLHFGNGTRLTVT.

The chain carries TRBV7-2 and TRBJ1-2; 11 bases map to TRBD1. J lost 5 bases, V lost 5 bases, and 4 bases had no gene match. Germline loops: CDR1 SGHTA, CDR2 FQGNSA. The CDR3 length is 14 residues. The CDR3 DNA reads as TGTGCCAGCAGCCCCGGGACAGGGGGGTATGGCTACACCTTC. Its translation: CASSPGTGGYGYTF.

J is TRBJ2-7 and V is TRBV6-5; 9 nucleotides agree with TRBD2. Germline-derived CDR1 and CDR2 are MNHEY and SVGAGI. The ends lost 0 bases at V and 8 bases at J; junction bases unmatched: 11. The CDR3 spans 16 residues. The CDR3 nucleotides read TGTGCCAGCAGTTACTCTCTGGCGGGAGGGATAGGAAAGCAGTACTTC. It is translated as CASSYSLAGGIGKQYF.

V is TRBV19 and J is TRBJ2-2; TRBD1 matches at 11 bases. Germline loops: CDR1 LNHDA, CDR2 SQIVND (reference sequence). The CDR3 extends over 16 amino acids. The V gene end was trimmed by 5 bases and the J gene end by 6 bases; junction bases not matched to a gene: 8. In DNA form, the CDR3 reads TGTGCCAGTAGTTCCGGGACAGGGGGAGGGTCCGGGGAGCTGTTTTTT. Amino acid sequence: CASSSGTGGGSGELFF.

The chain combines TRBV27 with TRBJ2-7, with TRBD2 matching over 7 bases. The germline gives CDR1 MNHEY, CDR2 SMNVEV (reference sequence). This CDR3 has 14 amino acids. V lost 10 bases, J lost 5 bases, and 14 bases stayed unmatched. As DNA, the CDR3 is TGTGCCACGACGGGAAGGGGAGCGGGACACGAGCAGTACTTC. As protein: CATTGRGAGHEQYF.

This chain links TRBV5-1 with TRBJ1-2; D is possibly TRBD1 (6 bases). Trimming pared 7 bases from V and 4 bases from J, leaving 14 bases between. Germline V gives CDR1 SGHRS, CDR2 YFSETQ. The CDR3 has 13 amino acids. The CDR3 nucleotides are TGCGCCAGCTGGCCGGGGGGCAGCTATGGCTACACCTTC. Protein product: CASWPGGSYGYTF. The variable domain in full, completed from reference TRBV5-1 and TRBJ1-2, reads KAGVTQTPRYLIKTRGQQVTLSCSPISGHRSVSWYQQTPGQGLQFLFEYFSETQRNKGNFPGRFSGRQFSNSRSEMNVSTLELGDSALYLCASWPGGSYGYTFGSGTRLTVV.

This chain links TRBV27 with TRBJ2-2, with a weak D call TRBD1 (5 bases). The V gene's germline CDR1 is MNHEY and CDR2 SMNVEV (reference sequence). The germline V and J ends were trimmed by 8 bases and 1 base, with 17 bases remaining between them. CDR3 length: 16 amino acids. CDR3 nucleotide sequence: TGTGCCAGCCAGTTTAGGGGAAGGGTGAACACCGGGGAGCTGTTTTTT. This translates into CASQFRGRVNTGELFF.

The rearrangement joins TRBV7-8 to TRBJ1-5, with a possible D match to TRBD1 (5 bases). The CDR3 sequence is 16 residues long. V gave up 7 bases and J gave up 3 bases, with 19 bases separating them. Germline V gives CDR1 SGHVS, CDR2 FQNEAQ. In nucleotides, the CDR3 is TGTGCCAGCACCGGCATGGGGCAGATTTCCAATCAGCCCCAGCATTTT. Its translation: CASTGMGQISNQPQHF.

This clone was seen a single time. The chain uses TRBV6-2 or TRBV6-3 and TRBJ2-6; 9 nucleotides align to TRBD1. The CDR3 extends over 19 amino acids. The V gene end was trimmed by 1 base and the J gene end by 0 bases; junction bases not matched to a gene: 7. Germline CDR1 is MNHEY and CDR2 is SVGEGT. This CDR3 is CASSYFGQGTLSGANVLTF. CDR3 sequence (DNA): TGTGCCAGCAGTTACTTTGGACAGGGGACCCTCTCTGGGGCCAACGTCCTGACTTTC.